One sample yielded the 21 T cell receptor beta chains listed below, sequenced in a study of cytomegalovirus exposure and HLA in healthy donors. Primers included in the PCR were 60 Vbeta and 13 Jbeta primers. The table came from immunoSEQ multiplex PCR; TCRdb's copy has only in-frame clones and leaves some out. The sample contains approximately 160,000 clones, roughly 79% of which appear only once. Input material: PBMCs. Every receptor here comes from a woman in her thirties or forties in good health and CMV-seronegative.

This clone occurred once. V usage is TRBV6-5 and J usage is TRBJ1-2; 7 nucleotides line up with TRBD1. J gave up 4 bases and V 6 bases, and 5 bases lay outside the gene matches. Germline loops: CDR1 MNHEY, CDR2 SVGAGI. The CDR3 spans 13 residues. The CDR3 region has the DNA TGTGCCAGCAGCCGGGACAGAGTCTATGGCTACACCTTC. Its translation: CASSRDRVYGYTF.

The chain employs TRBV7-3 and TRBJ2-5; weak D call: TRBD2 (7 bases). Germline V gene data show CDR1 as SGHTA and CDR2 as FQGTGA. The CDR3 extends over 14 amino acids. Trimming shortened V by 5 bases and J by 3 bases, and 13 bases separated the two germline ends. DNA of the CDR3: TGTGCCAGCAGCCATAGGGGGGGGGAAGAGACCCAGTACTTC. The encoded protein is CASSHRGGEETQYF.

V usage is TRBV5-4 and J usage is TRBJ2-5; TRBD2 matches 12 bases. The CDR3 has 16 amino acids. The germline CDR1 and CDR2 sequences are SGHNT and YYREEE (reference sequence). Germline trimming cut 3 bases from V and 4 bases from J; bases unmatched to any gene: 7. The CDR3 protein is CASSSKGLAGIETQYF. The CDR3 DNA is TGTGCCAGCAGCTCAAAAGGACTAGCGGGAATAGAGACCCAGTACTTC.

The chain employs TRBV5-1 and TRBJ2-1, with 9 nucleotides matching TRBD2. The CDR3 is made up of 15 amino acids. The trim removed 4 bases at V and 8 bases at J, leaving 10 bases unmatched. Germline lookup yields CDR1 SGHRS and CDR2 YFSETQ. The CDR3 loop is CASSTLAGSRDEQFF. The CDR3 nucleotides are TGCGCCAGCAGCACCCTAGCGGGAAGCCGCGATGAGCAGTTCTTC.

This sequence joins TRBV6-1 and TRBJ2-4; possibly TRBD1 for D (6 bases). The CDR3 length is 15 residues. Trimming took 6 bases from V and 0 from J, leaving 12 bases between them. Per the germline V gene, CDR1 is MNHNS and CDR2 is SASEGT. The chain's CDR3 is CASRLTGIAKNIQYF. The CDR3 region has the DNA TGTGCCAGCAGACTCACAGGGATAGCCAAAAACATTCAGTACTTC.

This clone was seen a single time. The chain combines TRBV11-1 with TRBJ2-1; no clear D gene. The CDR3 loop spans 15 amino acids. The V end was cut by 1 base, the J end by 2 bases, with 9 bases between. Germline loops: CDR1 SGHAT, CDR2 FQDESV (reference sequence). Here the CDR3 DNA reads TGTGCCAGCAGCTTAGACGTCTCGGCCTACAATGAGCAGTTCTTC. Residues: CASSLDVSAYNEQFF.

The chain joins TRBV9 to TRBJ1-2, with D perhaps matching TRBD1 (6 bases). Germline V CDR1 and CDR2: SGDLS, YYNGEE. The CDR3 runs to 14 residues. The V end lost 3 bases, the J end lost 8 bases, and 17 bases lay between the germline ends. CDR3 nucleotides: TGTGCCAGCAGCGCCCTTACAGGGAAAGGAGGCTACACCTTC. Protein product: CASSALTGKGGYTF.

CDR3 amino acids: CASSPRGPANYGYTF. The CDR3 coding sequence is TGTGCCAGCAGCCCCCGGGGTCCCGCTAACTATGGCTACACCTTC. This rearrangement joins TRBV6-5 to TRBJ1-2; no clear D. V was pared by 6 bases and J by 0 bases, with 14 bases between. Per the germline V gene, CDR1 is MNHEY and CDR2 is SVGAGI. The CDR3 covers 15 residues.

This clone was observed a few times. This chain's CDR3 is CASSLAARVGNEQFF. The CDR3 DNA follows: TGTGCCAGCAGCCTTGCAGCGCGGGTGGGCAATGAGCAGTTCTTC. J is TRBJ2-1 and V is TRBV5-6; TRBD2 might be the D (5 bases). Trimming shortened V by 4 bases and J by 6 bases, and 17 bases separated the two germline ends. Germline V lookup: CDR1 SGHDT, CDR2 YYEEEE. The CDR3 runs to 15 residues.

On this clone itself: Other nucleotide sequences from this sample produce the same CDR3. The gene calls are TRBV18 and TRBJ2-1, with 11 bases aligning to TRBD2. Germline V gene data show CDR1 as KGHSH and CDR2 as LQKENI. CDR3 length equals 15 residues. The trim removed 2 bases at V and 5 bases at J, leaving 2 bases unmatched. Here the CDR3 reads CASSPELAGDNEQFF. CDR3 bases: TGTGCCAGCTCACCAGAACTAGCGGGGGACAATGAGCAGTTCTTC.

J is TRBJ1-2 and V is TRBV5-1; maybe TRBD1 (6 bases). V was trimmed by 4 bases and J by 4 bases, leaving 14 bases between them. The CDR3 is made up of 14 amino acids. CDR1 and CDR2 from the germline V gene are SGHRS and YFSETQ. CDR3 loop: CASSAEQGGYGYTF. The CDR3 nucleotides are TGCGCCAGCAGCGCGGAACAGGGTGGCTATGGCTACACCTTC.

This chain links TRBV7-3 with TRBJ2-2; tentatively, D is TRBD2 (5 bases). CDR3 size: 16 residues. Trimming stripped 0 bases from V and 6 bases from J, with 14 bases between. Germline V gene lookup returns CDR1 SGHTA and CDR2 FQGTGA. The CDR3 region is CASSLTGENRAGELFF. CDR3 nucleotides: TGTGCCAGCAGCTTAACCGGGGAGAACCGAGCCGGGGAGCTGTTTTTT.

The chain links TRBV28 to TRBJ2-3, with D perhaps TRBD2 (6 bases). Trimming removed 2 bases from V and 5 bases from J, with 17 bases in between. Germline lookup yields CDR1 MDHEN and CDR2 SYDVKM. The CDR3 extends over 16 amino acids. CDR3 loop: CASSLDRLGAGDTQYF. In DNA, the CDR3 is TGTGCCAGCAGTTTAGATCGACTAGGGGCGGGAGATACGCAGTATTTT.

This chain joins TRBV4-2 and TRBJ2-7, with TRBD1 as a possible D gene (6 bases). The CDR3 runs 13 residues. Germline V gene data show CDR1 as LGHNA and CDR2 as YNFKEQ. The V and J ends lost 3 bases and 7 bases respectively, with 13 bases between them. CDR3 coding DNA: TGTGCCAGCAGCCACCCCTCAGGGGTGGAGCAGTACTTC. This sequence encodes CASSHPSGVEQYF.

This clone has more than one count but fewer than ten. The rearrangement uses TRBV10-3 and TRBJ2-5; 9 bases are a match to TRBD2. The germline CDR1 and CDR2 sequences are ENHRY and SYGVKD. This CDR3 is built from 15 residues. The V segment lost 5 bases and the J segment 2 bases; nucleotides outside the gene matches: 6. This CDR3 reads CAISSGTSTQETQYF. DNA for the CDR3: TGTGCCATCAGTTCCGGGACTAGCACTCAAGAGACCCAGTACTTC.

The gene calls are TRBV28 and TRBJ1-4, with TRBD1 identical over 9 bases. The CDR3 runs 14 residues. The V gene end was trimmed by 6 bases and the J gene end by 8 bases; junction bases not matched to a gene: 7. Per germline, CDR1 MDHEN and CDR2 SYDVKM. The CDR3 protein is CASSEDRGREKLFF. DNA of the CDR3: TGTGCCAGCAGCGAAGACAGGGGGAGGGAAAAACTGTTTTTT.

The rearrangement links TRBV28 to TRBJ2-7, with 8 bases fitting TRBD2. The CDR3 has 14 amino acids. CDR1 MDHEN and CDR2 SYDVKM come from the germline V gene. The trim removed 7 bases at V and 3 bases at J, leaving 8 bases unmatched. The CDR3 loop reads CASILRAGVYEQYF. The CDR3 nucleotides are TGTGCCAGCATCTTACGAGCGGGAGTCTACGAGCAGTACTTC.

This chain links TRBV29-1 with TRBJ1-1; D is possibly TRBD1 (6 bases). V shed 1 base and J shed 3 bases, with 15 bases lying between them. The CDR3 sequence is 15 residues long. Germline V lookup: CDR1 SQVTM, CDR2 ANQGSEA. The CDR3 bases are TGCAGCGTTGAAGGGATCGCAGGGGCAGACACTGAAGCTTTCTTT. Amino acids: CSVEGIAGADTEAFF.

J is TRBJ2-1 and V is TRBV21-1; TRBD2, the table's D call, was not compared with the DNA. TRBV21-1 is classified as a pseudogene. This CDR3 contains 15 residues. For the CDR3, the DNA is TGTGCCAGCGGAAATCTAGCGGGAGGTCGCAATGAGCAGTTCTTC. Protein sequence: CASGNLAGGRNEQFF.

The V call is TRBV27, the J call TRBJ2-3, with D possibly being TRBD2 (6 bases). Germline CDR1 reads MNHEY; CDR2 reads SMNVEV (reference sequence). CDR3 size: 17 residues. Trimming cost V 3 bases and J 7 bases, with 23 bases left between them. CDR3: CASSFGWGELVTNTQYF. CDR3 DNA: TGTGCCAGCAGTTTTGGTTGGGGGGAGTTGGTAACCAATACGCAGTATTTT.

This clone has just one count. The chain combines TRBV7-3 with TRBJ2-3; 7 bases are shared with TRBD2. This CDR3 spans 15 amino acids. Unmatched junction bases numbered 8, after V lost 5 bases and J lost 3 bases. Germline loops: CDR1 SGHTA, CDR2 FQGTGA. The CDR3 DNA reads as TGTGCCAGCAGCGCACTGGGGGGGTCAACAGATACGCAGTATTTT. Its translation: CASSALGGSTDTQYF.